This paragraph reports one TCR beta chain. Its target is unknown. The read halts 3 residues ahead of the CDR3 end, with the missing end drawn from the germline J gene. Libraries were prepared by immunoSEQ multiplex PCR; TCRdb keeps only in-frame clonotypes and omits some of them. Recorded here are 50,000 to 65,000 clones; the top ten clones represent approximately 0.81%. This sample was included in a study of Tregs in tolerant kidney transplant recipients. The study, taken as a whole, reports: In tolerant patients, donor-specific Tregs outgrew total Tregs, suggesting antigen-driven expansion.

V was pared by 3 bases and J by 0 bases, with 7 bases between. The CDR3 totals 14 residues. CDR1 and CDR2 from the germline V gene are LNHDA and SQIVND (reference sequence). This clonotype was sampled from a human donor who received a combined kidney and bone marrow transplant. The gene calls are TRBV19 and TRBJ2-3; no clear D. The starting material was CD4+ T cells from blood, obtained before the transplant. Incomplete CDR3 DNA: TGTGCCAGTAGTATTACACCTAGCACAGATACG. Amino acid sequence: CASSITPSTDT. The complete CDR3 reads CASSITPSTDTQYF.